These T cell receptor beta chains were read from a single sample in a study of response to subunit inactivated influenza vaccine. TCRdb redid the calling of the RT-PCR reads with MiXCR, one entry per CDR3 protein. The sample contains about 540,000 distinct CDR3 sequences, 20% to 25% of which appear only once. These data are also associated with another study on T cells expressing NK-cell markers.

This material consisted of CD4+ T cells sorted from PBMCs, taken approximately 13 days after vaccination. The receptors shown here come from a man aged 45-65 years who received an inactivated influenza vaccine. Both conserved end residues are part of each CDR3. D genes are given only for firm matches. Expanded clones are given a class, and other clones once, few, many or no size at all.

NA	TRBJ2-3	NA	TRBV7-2	TGTGCCAGCAGCTCAGGACTATCTCCTGATACGCAGTATTTT	CASSSGLSPDTQYF
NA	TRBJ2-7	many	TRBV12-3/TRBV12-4	TGTGCCAGCAGTTTGGGGGAAGGGAGAATCTACGAGCAGTACTTC	CASSLGEGRIYEQYF
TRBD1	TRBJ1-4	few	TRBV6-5	TGTGCCAGCAGTTTCACCGGGACAGGGGGCGCGTTGATAAAACTGTTTTTT	CASSFTGTGGALIKLFF
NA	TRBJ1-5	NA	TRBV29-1	TGCAGCACCATGGGGGCAGTAGGTCAGCCCCAGCATTTT	CSTMGAVGQPQHF
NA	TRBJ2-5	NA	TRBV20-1	TGCAGTGCGCGGAGCGGAACGACCCAGTACTTC	CSARSGTTQYF
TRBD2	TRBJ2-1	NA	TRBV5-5	TGTGCCAGCAGCATCCTCGGGGGGGACTCCTACAATGAGCAGTTCTTC	CASSILGGDSYNEQFF
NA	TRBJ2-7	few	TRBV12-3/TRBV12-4	TGTGCCAGCAGTTTGACTCCCCCTAACGAGCAGTACTTC	CASSLTPPNEQYF
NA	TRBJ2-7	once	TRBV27	TGTGCCAGCAGTTACCGGGACCCCAACTCCTACGAGCAGTACTTC	CASSYRDPNSYEQYF
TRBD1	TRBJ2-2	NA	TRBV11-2	TGTGCCAGCAGCTTAGGTTCCACAGGGGGAGCTAACACCGGGGAGCTGTTTTTT	CASSLGSTGGANTGELFF
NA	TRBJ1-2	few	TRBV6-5	TGTGCCAGCAGTTTCCCGGAAGGAGGTGGCTACACCTTC	CASSFPEGGGYTF
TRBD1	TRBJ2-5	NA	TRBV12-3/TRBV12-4	TGTGCCAGCAGTCCCCTCCCGGGACAGGGGGTAGAGTCCCAGTACTTC	CASSPLPGQGVESQYF
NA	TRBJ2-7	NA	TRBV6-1	TGTGCCAGCAGTGTCAGGAGGGGGGGCTACGAGCAGTACTTC	CASSVRRGGYEQYF
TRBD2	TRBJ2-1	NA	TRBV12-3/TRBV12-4	TGTGCCAGCACCCCTGGTCGGGAGCTAGCGGGAAGGAATGAGCAGTTCTTC	CASTPGRELAGRNEQFF
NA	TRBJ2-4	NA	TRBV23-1	TGCGCCAGCAGTCAATCGATCGGGGGACACTTGGGGGCCAAAAACATTCAGTACTTC	CASSQSIGGHLGAKNIQYF
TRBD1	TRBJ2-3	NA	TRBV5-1	TGCGCCAGCAGCTTGGCGACAGGGAATACGCAGTATTTT	CASSLATGNTQYF